Included here is one T cell receptor (beta chain) sequence, with context. This sample was included in a study of OX40 agonist ivuxolimab in advanced cancers. This CDR3 has 12 residues. V lost 1 base and J 4 bases, leaving 2 bases between the germline ends. Per the germline V gene, CDR1 is SEHNR and CDR2 is FQNEAQ (reference sequence). The assay was immunoSEQ multiplex PCR, and TCRdb's table has in-frame clones only and misses some. The top ten clones hold 0.15% to 0.17% of a sample with 95,000 to 150,000 clones, 93% of them seen once. This chain connects TRBV7-9 to TRBJ1-3; no definite D call. The sequences come from CD4+ or CD8+ T cells sorted from blood, collected in a trial of the OX40 agonist ivuxolimab. This clonotype was obtained from an adult with an advanced solid tumor such as melanoma, head and neck, liver or kidney cancer. The CDR3 sequence: CASSLGGNTIYF. The CDR3 DNA follows: TGTGCCAGCAGCTTAGGAGGAAACACCATATATTTT.